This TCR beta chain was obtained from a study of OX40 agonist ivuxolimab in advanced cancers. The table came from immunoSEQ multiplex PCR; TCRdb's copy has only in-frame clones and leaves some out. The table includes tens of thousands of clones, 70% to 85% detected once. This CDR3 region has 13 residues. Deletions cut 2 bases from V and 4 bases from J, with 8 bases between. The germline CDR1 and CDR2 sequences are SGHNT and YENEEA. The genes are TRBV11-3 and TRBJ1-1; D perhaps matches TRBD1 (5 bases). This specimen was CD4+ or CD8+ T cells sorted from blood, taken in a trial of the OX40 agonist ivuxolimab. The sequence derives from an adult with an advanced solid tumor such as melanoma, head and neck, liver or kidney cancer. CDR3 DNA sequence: TGTGCCAGCAGCTTAAGAGGGGCCACTGAAGCTTTCTTT. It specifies CASSLRGATEAFF.